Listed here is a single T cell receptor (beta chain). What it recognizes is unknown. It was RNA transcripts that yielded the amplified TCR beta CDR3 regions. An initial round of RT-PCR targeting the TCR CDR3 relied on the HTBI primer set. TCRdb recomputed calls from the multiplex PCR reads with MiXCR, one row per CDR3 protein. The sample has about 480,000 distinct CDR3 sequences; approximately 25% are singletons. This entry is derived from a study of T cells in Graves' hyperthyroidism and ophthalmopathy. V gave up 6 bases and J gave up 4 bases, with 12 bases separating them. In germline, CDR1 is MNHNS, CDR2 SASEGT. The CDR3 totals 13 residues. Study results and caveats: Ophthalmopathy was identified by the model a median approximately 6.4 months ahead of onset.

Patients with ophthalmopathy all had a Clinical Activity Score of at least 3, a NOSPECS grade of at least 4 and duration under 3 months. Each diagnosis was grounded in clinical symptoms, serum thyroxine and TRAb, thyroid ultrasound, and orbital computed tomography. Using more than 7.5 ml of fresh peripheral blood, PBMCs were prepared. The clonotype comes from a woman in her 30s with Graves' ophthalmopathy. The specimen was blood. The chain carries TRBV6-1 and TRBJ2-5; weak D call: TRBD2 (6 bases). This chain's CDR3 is CASSPLASETQYF. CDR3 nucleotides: TGTGCCAGCAGCCCACTAGCCTCAGAGACCCAGTACTTC.